These 11 T cell receptor beta chains originate from one sample sequenced in a study of cytomegalovirus exposure and HLA in healthy donors. A multiplex PCR was run with 60 Vbeta primers and 13 Jbeta primers. Assay used: immunoSEQ multiplex PCR; TCRdb lists only in-frame clones, some missing. The sample shows about 220,000 clones, 70% to 80% of them seen only once. Material: PBMCs. The receptors were sampled from a woman in her thirties in good health and CMV-seronegative.

On this clone: The conserved phenylalanine or tryptophan normally closing the CDR3 is absent here, so this likely arose from a read error. J is TRBJ1-5 and V is TRBV30; 8 bases map to TRBD1. Germline-derived CDR1 and CDR2 are GTSNPN and SVGIG (reference sequence). The CDR3 spans 16 residues. CDR3 nucleotides: TGTGTCTGGAGTTTGAGGACAGGGCACCTTCCTCAGCCCCAGCATTTG. It specifies CVWSLRTGHLPQPQHL.

The chain has TRBV27 and TRBJ1-5; a weak D match, TRBD1 (6 bases). Trimming took off 4 bases at V and 1 base at J, with 11 bases between the two ends. The CDR3 extends over 15 amino acids. Germline lookup yields CDR1 MNHEY and CDR2 SMNVEV (reference sequence). The CDR3 region is CASSSTGPSNQPQHF. As DNA, the CDR3 is TGTGCCAGCAGTTCCACAGGGCCCAGCAATCAGCCCCAGCATTTT.

The gene calls are TRBV18 and TRBJ2-7; D call uncertain. V was trimmed by 1 base and J by 5 bases, leaving 15 bases between them. This CDR3 has 15 residues. The germline CDR1 and CDR2 sequences are KGHSH and LQKENI. The CDR3 spells CASSPLATILDEQYF. DNA of the CDR3: TGTGCCAGCTCACCACTAGCCACGATACTCGACGAGCAGTACTTC. Drawing the rest from reference TRBV18 and TRBJ2-7, the complete variable domain is NAGVMQNPRHLVRRRGQEARLRCSPMKGHSHVYWYRQLPEEGLKFMVYLQKENIIDESGMPKERFSAEFPKEGPSILRIQQVVRGDSAAYFCASSPLATILDEQYFGPGTRLTVT.

This clone has only a few counts. V is TRBV7-9 and J is TRBJ2-1, with 8 bases lining up with TRBD1. Germline V gene sequence: CDR1 SEHNR, CDR2 FQNEAQ (reference sequence). The CDR3 length is 14 residues. The V segment lost 8 bases and the J segment 2 bases; nucleotides outside the gene matches: 5. The CDR3, as DNA: TGTGCCAGCGGTGGGGACAGGACCTACAATGAGCAGTTCTTC. Translated: CASGGDRTYNEQFF.

The V and J genes are TRBV10-3 and TRBJ2-7; 7 bases are a match to TRBD1. Germline values: CDR1 ENHRY, CDR2 SYGVKD. Unmatched junction bases numbered 4, after V lost 3 bases and J lost 2 bases. The CDR3 consists of 14 residues. The CDR3 region has the DNA TGTGCCATCAGTGATCCGGGACAGCCCTACGAGCAGTACTTC. Amino acid sequence: CAISDPGQPYEQYF.

The chain combines TRBV11-2 with TRBJ2-1; 9 positions agree with TRBD1. The CDR3 runs 18 residues. The germline V gene encodes CDR1 SGHAT and CDR2 FQNNGV. V dropped 4 bases and J dropped 0; count of bases not matched to a gene: 10. For the CDR3, the DNA is TGTGCCAGCAGCTCGGGACAGGGAGAATGGAGCTCCTACAATGAGCAGTTCTTC. Amino acid sequence: CASSSGQGEWSSYNEQFF. The complete variable domain, with remaining parts taken from reference TRBV11-2 and TRBJ2-1, reads EAGVAQSPRYKIIEKRQSVAFWCNPISGHATLYWYQQILGQGPKLLIQFQNNGVVDDSQLPKDRFSAERLKGVDSTLKIQPAKLEDSAVYLCASSSGQGEWSSYNEQFFGPGTRLTVL.

This chain links TRBV10-3 with TRBJ2-6, with unresolved D. CDR3 length: 15 residues. The V end lost 3 bases, the J end lost 0 bases, and 6 bases lay between the germline ends. Germline V CDR1 and CDR2: ENHRY, SYGVKD. CDR3: CAISEGDSGANVLTF. The DNA for the CDR3 is TGTGCCATCAGTGAAGGAGACTCTGGGGCCAACGTCCTGACTTTC.

The chain couples TRBV2 to TRBJ2-3; D call uncertain. Trimming cost V 8 bases and J 1 base, with 7 bases left between them. CDR1 is SNHLY and CDR2 is FYNNEI in the germline V gene. CDR3 length: 12 residues. The CDR3, as DNA: TGTGCCAGCTTCCCGGGCACAGATACGCAGTATTTT. It is translated as CASFPGTDTQYF. Supplemented by reference TRBV2 and TRBJ2-3, the full variable domain reads EPEVTQTPSHQVTQMGQEVILRCVPISNHLYFYWYRQILGQKVEFLVSFYNNEISEKSEIFDDQFSVERPDGSNFTLKIRSTKLEDSAMYFCASFPGTDTQYFGPGTRLTVL.

The chain couples TRBV30 to TRBJ2-7, with 11 bases aligning to TRBD2. This CDR3 comprises 14 residues. The junction had 1 base not matched to a gene; V was cut back by 3 bases and J by 0 bases. The germline CDR1 and CDR2 sequences are GTSNPN and SVGIG (reference sequence). The CDR3 nucleotides read TGTGCCTGGAGGACTAGCGGGAACTCCTACGAGCAGTACTTC. It yields the protein CAWRTSGNSYEQYF.

The chain is built from TRBV7-9 and TRBJ2-3; TRBD2 agrees at 11 bases. The CDR3 covers 15 residues. Germline CDR1 SEHNR, CDR2 FQNEAQ (reference sequence). With 3 bases clipped from V and 7 bases from J, the junction kept 6 bases outside the gene matches. Written as DNA, the CDR3 is TGTGCCAGCAGCTTTAGCGGGGGGGCGGGTAATACGCAGTATTTT. Translating gives CASSFSGGAGNTQYF. Using reference TRBV7-9 and TRBJ2-3 for the parts outside the CDR3, the full variable domain is DTGVSQNPRHKITKRGQNVTFRCDPISEHNRLYWYRQTLGQGPEFLTYFQNEAQLEKSRLLSDRFSAERPKGSFSTLEIQRTEQGDSAMYLCASSFSGGAGNTQYFGPGTRLTVL.

This chain joins TRBV7-9 and TRBJ2-5; the D gene is possibly TRBD2 (7 bases). The V end lost 8 bases, the J end lost 4 bases, and 17 bases lay between the germline ends. There are 14 residues in the CDR3. Germline CDR1 reads SEHNR; CDR2 reads FQNEAQ (reference sequence). CDR3 in amino acids: CASRNQGRVETQYF. The CDR3, as DNA: TGTGCCAGCCGTAATCAGGGGAGGGTAGAGACCCAGTACTTC.